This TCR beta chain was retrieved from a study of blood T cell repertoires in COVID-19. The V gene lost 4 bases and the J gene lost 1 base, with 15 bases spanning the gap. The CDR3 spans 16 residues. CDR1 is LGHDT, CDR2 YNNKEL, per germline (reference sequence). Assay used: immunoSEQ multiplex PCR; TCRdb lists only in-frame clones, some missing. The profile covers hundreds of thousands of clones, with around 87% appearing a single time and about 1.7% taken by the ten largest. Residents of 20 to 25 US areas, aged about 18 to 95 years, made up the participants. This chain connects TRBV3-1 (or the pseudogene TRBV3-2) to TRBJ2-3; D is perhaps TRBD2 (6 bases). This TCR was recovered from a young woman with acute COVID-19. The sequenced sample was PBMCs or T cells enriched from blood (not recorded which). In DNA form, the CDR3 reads TGTGCCAGCAGCCGAGGGACTGGGCTTCGCACAGATACGCAGTATTTT. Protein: CASSRGTGLRTDTQYF.